The 10 T cell receptor beta chains given below trace back to one sample, sequenced in a study of T cell responses to AZD1222 COVID-19 vaccine. TCRdb's table, derived via immunoSEQ multiplex PCR, lists solely in-frame clones and lacks some. The sample consists of about 150,000 clones, roughly nine tenths of them appearing once. Sequenced material: peripheral blood, taken on day 0 of AZD1222 vaccination. The receptors shown here come from an adult in good health.

This chain joins TRBV6-4 and TRBJ1-6; 9 nucleotides line up with TRBD1. The CDR3 covers 16 residues. Trimming at V came to 0 bases and at J to 7 bases, leaving 4 bases not matched to a gene. Germline assignment: CDR1 MRHNA and CDR2 SNTAGT. The CDR3 nucleotides are TGTGCCAGCAGTGACTCGCCTGGACAGGGGAATTCACCCCTCCACTTT. It is translated as CASSDSPGQGNSPLHF.

J is TRBJ1-2 and V is TRBV12-5; D is uncertain. The germline CDR1 and CDR2 sequences are LGHNT and FRNRAP. The CDR3 is 16 amino acids. V lost 1 base, J lost 6 bases, and 18 bases lay in between. The CDR3: CASGLDFAGPWNGYTF. The CDR3 region has the DNA TGTGCTAGTGGTTTGGACTTTGCTGGCCCGTGGAATGGCTACACCTTC.

V usage is TRBV5-4 and J usage is TRBJ2-2; TRBD2 might be the D (6 bases). V was clipped by 1 base and J by 0 bases, with 10 bases between them. Germline V gene lookup returns CDR1 SGHNT and CDR2 YYREEE (reference sequence). CDR3 length: 16 residues. The CDR3 reads CASSLYRGANTGELFF. CDR3 bases: TGTGCCAGCAGCTTGTATCGCGGGGCGAACACCGGGGAGCTGTTTTTT.

The chain joins TRBV6-5 to TRBJ2-7; D call uncertain. The CDR3 consists of 11 residues. CDR1 and CDR2 from the germline V gene are MNHEY and SVGAGI. The V end was cut by 2 bases, the J end by 7 bases, with 6 bases between. CDR3 DNA: TGTGCCAGCAGTTACATGGGGGAGCAGTACTTC. Protein sequence: CASSYMGEQYF.

The CDR3 coding sequence is TGCGCCAGCGGTAGCGGGAGCACAGATACGCAGTATTTT. It encodes CASGSGSTDTQYF. The rearrangement links TRBV10-1 to TRBJ2-3, with 7 bases identical to TRBD2. Germline V lookup: CDR1 WNHNN, CDR2 SYGVQD (reference sequence). The CDR3 totals 13 residues. Trimming took 8 bases from V and 0 from J; bases not matched to a gene: 2.

The chain joins TRBV7-6 to TRBJ2-7; TRBD2 matches at 9 bases. This CDR3 is built from 16 residues. After removal of 3 bases from V and 1 base from J, the junction contained 7 bases not matched to a gene. Germline assignment: CDR1 SGHVS and CDR2 FNYEAQ. The CDR3: CASSFSRLAASYEQYF. CDR3 sequence (DNA): TGTGCCAGCAGCTTTTCCCGACTAGCGGCATCCTACGAGCAGTACTTC.

The chain carries TRBV18 and TRBJ1-5; D not certain. Trimming shortened V by 3 bases and J by 1 base, and 10 bases separated the two germline ends. The CDR3 is made up of 15 amino acids. Germline V CDR1 and CDR2: KGHSH, LQKENI. This CDR3 is CASSPLGQSNQPQHF. The CDR3 nucleotides read TGTGCCAGCTCACCGTTGGGCCAGAGCAATCAGCCCCAGCATTTT.

V is TRBV11-1 and J is TRBJ2-1; no reliable D call. This CDR3 comprises 16 residues. The germline gives CDR1 SGHAT, CDR2 FQDESV (reference sequence). Trimming removed 0 bases from V and 0 bases from J, with 9 bases in between. CDR3 nucleotide sequence: TGTGCCAGCAGCTTAGCCCCAGGACGCTCCTACAATGAGCAGTTCTTC. As protein: CASSLAPGRSYNEQFF.

Here the CDR3 reads CASKVRSGANTGELFF. For the CDR3, the DNA is TGTGCCAGTAAAGTTCGCAGCGGGGCGAACACCGGGGAGCTGTTTTTT. V is TRBV19 and J is TRBJ2-2; 7 nucleotides agree with TRBD2. The CDR3 has 16 amino acids. The V gene's germline CDR1 is LNHDA and CDR2 SQIVND (reference sequence). With 7 bases clipped from V and 0 bases from J, the junction kept 8 bases outside the gene matches.

The V and J genes are TRBV6-5 and TRBJ2-6; the D is unclear. V was trimmed by 5 bases and J by 6 bases, leaving 11 bases between them. The CDR3 is made up of 14 amino acids. The germline V gene encodes CDR1 MNHEY and CDR2 SVGAGI. The CDR3 nucleotides read TGTGCCAGCAGTCCCCGGAATTTGGCCAACGTCCTGACTTTC. This codes for CASSPRNLANVLTF.